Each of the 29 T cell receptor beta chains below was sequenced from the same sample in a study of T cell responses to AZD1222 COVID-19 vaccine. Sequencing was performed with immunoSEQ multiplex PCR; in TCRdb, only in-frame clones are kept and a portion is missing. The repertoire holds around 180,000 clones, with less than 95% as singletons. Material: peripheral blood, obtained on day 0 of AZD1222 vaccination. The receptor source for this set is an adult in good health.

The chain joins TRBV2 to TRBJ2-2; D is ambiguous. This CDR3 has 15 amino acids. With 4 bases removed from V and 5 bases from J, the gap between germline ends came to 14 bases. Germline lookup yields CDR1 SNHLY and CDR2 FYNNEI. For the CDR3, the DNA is TGTGCCAGCAGTGCGGTGGGCTCCCCAACCGGGGAGCTGTTTTTT. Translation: CASSAVGSPTGELFF.

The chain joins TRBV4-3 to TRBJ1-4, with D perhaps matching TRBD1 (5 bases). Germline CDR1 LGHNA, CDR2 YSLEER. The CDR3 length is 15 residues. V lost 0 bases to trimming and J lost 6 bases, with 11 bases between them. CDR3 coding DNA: TGCGCCAGCAGCCAAGATTGGGGCAGTCATGAAAAACTGTTTTTT. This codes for CASSQDWGSHEKLFF.

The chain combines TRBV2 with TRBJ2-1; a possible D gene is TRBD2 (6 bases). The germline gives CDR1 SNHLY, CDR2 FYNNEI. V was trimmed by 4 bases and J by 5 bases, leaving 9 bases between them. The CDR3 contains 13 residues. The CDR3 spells CASSGDLHNEQFF. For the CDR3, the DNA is TGTGCCAGCAGTGGGGACTTACACAATGAGCAGTTCTTC.

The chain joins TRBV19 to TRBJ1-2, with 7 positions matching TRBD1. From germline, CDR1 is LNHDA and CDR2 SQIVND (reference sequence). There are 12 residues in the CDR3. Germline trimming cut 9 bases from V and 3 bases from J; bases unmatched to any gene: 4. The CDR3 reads CASRDSYYGYTF. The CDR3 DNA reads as TGTGCCAGCCGGGACAGCTACTATGGCTACACCTTC. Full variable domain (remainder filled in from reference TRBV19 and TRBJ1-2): DGGITQSPKYLFRKEGQNVTLSCEQNLNHDAMYWYRQDPGQGLRLIYYSQIVNDFQKGDIAEGYSVSREKKESFPLTVTSAQKNPTAFYLCASRDSYYGYTFGSGTRLTVV.

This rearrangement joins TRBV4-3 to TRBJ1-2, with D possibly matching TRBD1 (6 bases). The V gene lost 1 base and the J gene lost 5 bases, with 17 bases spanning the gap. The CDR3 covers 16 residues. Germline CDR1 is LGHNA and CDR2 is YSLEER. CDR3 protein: CASSQGGRGTAYGYTF. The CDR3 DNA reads TGCGCCAGCAGCCAAGGCGGCAGGGGAACGGCTTATGGCTACACCTTC.

The CDR3 protein is CASSFGGFYEQYF. Here the CDR3 DNA reads TGTGCCAGCAGCTTTGGGGGGTTCTACGAGCAGTACTTC. This chain links TRBV7-2 with TRBJ2-7; TRBD2 is a possible D gene (6 bases). Trimming shortened V by 3 bases and J by 3 bases, and 9 bases separated the two germline ends. The CDR3 contains 13 residues. Germline CDR1 and CDR2: SGHTA and FQGNSA.

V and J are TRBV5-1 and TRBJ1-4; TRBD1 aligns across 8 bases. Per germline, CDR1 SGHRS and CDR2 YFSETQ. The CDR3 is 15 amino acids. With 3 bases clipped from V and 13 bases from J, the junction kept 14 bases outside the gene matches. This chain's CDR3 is CASSSTGGGSEGLFF. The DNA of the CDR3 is TGCGCCAGCAGCTCCACAGGGGGGGGAAGTGAGGGACTGTTTTTT.

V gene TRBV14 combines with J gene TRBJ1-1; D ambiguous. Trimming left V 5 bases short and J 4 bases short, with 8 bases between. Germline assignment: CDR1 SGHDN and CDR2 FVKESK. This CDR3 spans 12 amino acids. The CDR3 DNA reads TGTGCCAGCAGCAGAGTGAGCACTGAAGCTTTCTTT. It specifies CASSRVSTEAFF.

The CDR3 here is CASSKIAGYLSYEQYF. For the CDR3, the DNA is TGTGCCAGCAGCAAAATTGCGGGGTACCTTTCCTACGAGCAGTACTTC. The chain recombines TRBV21-1 with TRBJ2-7; the tabulated D call, TRBD2, remains unverified against the DNA. TRBV21-1 is a recognized pseudogene. This CDR3 has 16 residues.

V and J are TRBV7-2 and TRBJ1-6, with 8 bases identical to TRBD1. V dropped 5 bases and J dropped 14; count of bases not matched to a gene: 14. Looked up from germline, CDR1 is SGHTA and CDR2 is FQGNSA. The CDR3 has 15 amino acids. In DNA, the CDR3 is TGTGCCAGCAGCACCAGATCGGGACAGGCGGAGGCCCTCCACTTT. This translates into CASSTRSGQAEALHF.

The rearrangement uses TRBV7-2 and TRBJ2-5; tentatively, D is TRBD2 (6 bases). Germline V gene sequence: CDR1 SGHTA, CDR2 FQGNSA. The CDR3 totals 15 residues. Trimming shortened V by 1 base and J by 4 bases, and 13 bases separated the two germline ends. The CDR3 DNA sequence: TGTGCCAGCAGCTTAGGGGGAGGTAGTGGAGAGACCCAGTACTTC. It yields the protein CASSLGGGSGETQYF.

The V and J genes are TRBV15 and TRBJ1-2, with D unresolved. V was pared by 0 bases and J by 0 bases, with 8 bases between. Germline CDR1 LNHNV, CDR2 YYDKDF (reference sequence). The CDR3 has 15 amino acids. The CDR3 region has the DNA TGTGCCACCAGCAGAGAGGGCAGCCCTAACTATGGCTACACCTTC. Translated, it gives CATSREGSPNYGYTF.

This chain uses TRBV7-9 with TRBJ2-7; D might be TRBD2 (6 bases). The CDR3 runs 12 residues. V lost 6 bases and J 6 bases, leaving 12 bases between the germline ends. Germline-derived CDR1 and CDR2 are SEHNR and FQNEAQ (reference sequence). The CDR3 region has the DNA TGTGCCAGCAGATGGCAGGAGGGCGAGCAGTACTTC. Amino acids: CASRWQEGEQYF.

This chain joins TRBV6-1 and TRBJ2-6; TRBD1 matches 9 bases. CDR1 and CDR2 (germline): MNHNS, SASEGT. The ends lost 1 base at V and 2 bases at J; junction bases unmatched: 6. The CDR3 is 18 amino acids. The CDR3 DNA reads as TGTGCCAGCAGTGAAGTGGGACAGGGTTTTACTGGGGCCAACGTCCTGACTTTC. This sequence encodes CASSEVGQGFTGANVLTF.

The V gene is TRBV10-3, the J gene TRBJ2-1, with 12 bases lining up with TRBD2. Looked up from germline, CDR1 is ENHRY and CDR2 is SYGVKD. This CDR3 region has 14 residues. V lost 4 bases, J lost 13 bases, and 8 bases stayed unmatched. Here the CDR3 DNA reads TGTGCCATCAGTGCTCGTGGGACTAGCGGGTACCAGTTCTTC. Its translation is CAISARGTSGYQFF.

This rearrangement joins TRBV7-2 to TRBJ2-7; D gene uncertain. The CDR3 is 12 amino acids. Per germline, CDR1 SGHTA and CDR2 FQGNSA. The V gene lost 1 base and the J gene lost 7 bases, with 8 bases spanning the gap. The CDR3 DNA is TGTGCCAGCAGCTTAGACAGTGGGGAGCAGTACTTC. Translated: CASSLDSGEQYF.

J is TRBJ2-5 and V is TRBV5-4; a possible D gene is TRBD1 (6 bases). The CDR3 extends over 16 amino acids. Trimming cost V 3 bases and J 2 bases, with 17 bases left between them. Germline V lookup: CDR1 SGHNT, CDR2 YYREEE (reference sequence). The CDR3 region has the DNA TGTGCCAGCAGCTCCGTAGCCCAGGACAGACAAGAGACCCAGTACTTC. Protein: CASSSVAQDRQETQYF.

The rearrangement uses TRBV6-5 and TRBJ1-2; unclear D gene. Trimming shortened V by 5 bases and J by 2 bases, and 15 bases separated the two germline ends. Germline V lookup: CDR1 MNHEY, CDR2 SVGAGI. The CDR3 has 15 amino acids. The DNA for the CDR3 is TGTGCCAGCAGTCCGAGGATTGGACGGAACTATGGCTACACCTTC. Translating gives CASSPRIGRNYGYTF.

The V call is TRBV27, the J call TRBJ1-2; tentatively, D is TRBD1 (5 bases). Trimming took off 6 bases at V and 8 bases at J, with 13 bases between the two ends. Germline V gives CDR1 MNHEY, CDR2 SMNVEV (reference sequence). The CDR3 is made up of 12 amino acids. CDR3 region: CASRGPPGGYTF. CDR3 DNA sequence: TGTGCCAGCAGGGGGCCCCCCGGGGGCTACACCTTC.

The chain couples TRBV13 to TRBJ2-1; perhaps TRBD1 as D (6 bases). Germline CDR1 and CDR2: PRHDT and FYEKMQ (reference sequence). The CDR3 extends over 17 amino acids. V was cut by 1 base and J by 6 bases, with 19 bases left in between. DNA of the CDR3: TGTGCCAGCAGCTTAGTCCTAACAGGGCACCCTGGCAATGAGCAGTTCTTC. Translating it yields CASSLVLTGHPGNEQFF.

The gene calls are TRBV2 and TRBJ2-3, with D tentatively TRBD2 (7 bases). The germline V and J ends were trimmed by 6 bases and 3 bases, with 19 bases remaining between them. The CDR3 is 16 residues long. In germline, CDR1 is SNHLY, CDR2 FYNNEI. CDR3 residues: CASRWGGAVGTDTQYF. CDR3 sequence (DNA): TGTGCCAGCAGATGGGGGGGGGCCGTAGGGACAGATACGCAGTATTTT.

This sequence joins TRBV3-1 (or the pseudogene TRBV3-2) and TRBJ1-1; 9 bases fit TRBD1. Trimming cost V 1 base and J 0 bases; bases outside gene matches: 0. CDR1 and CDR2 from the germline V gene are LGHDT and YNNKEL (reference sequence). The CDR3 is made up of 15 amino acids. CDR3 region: CASSQGQGVNTEAFF. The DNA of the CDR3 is TGTGCCAGCAGCCAAGGACAGGGGGTGAACACTGAAGCTTTCTTT.

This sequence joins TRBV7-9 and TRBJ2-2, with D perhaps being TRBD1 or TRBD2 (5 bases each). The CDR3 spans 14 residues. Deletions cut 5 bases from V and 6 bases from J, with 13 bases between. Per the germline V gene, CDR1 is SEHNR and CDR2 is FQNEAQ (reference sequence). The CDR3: CASSRRDGAGELFF. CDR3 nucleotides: TGTGCCAGCAGCCGCCGGGACGGAGCCGGGGAGCTGTTTTTT.

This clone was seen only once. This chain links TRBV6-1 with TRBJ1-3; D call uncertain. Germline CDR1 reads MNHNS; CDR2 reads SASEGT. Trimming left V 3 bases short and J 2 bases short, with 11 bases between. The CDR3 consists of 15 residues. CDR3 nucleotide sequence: TGTGCCAGCAGTGACGTTGGGCGGGCTGGAAACACCATATATTTT. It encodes CASSDVGRAGNTIYF.

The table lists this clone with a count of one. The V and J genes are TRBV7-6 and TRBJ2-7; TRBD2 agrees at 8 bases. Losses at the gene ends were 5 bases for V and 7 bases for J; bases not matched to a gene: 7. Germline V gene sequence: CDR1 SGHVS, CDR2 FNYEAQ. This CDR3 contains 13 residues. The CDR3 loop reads CASSPAGRGEQYF. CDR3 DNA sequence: TGTGCCAGCAGCCCGGCCGGGAGGGGAGAGCAGTACTTC.

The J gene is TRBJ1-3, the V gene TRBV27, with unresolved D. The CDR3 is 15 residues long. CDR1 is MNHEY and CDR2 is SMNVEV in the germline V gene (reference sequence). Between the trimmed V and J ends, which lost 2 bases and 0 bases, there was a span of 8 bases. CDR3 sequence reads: CASSLGRASGNTIYF. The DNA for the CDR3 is TGTGCCAGCAGTTTAGGACGGGCCTCTGGAAACACCATATATTTT.

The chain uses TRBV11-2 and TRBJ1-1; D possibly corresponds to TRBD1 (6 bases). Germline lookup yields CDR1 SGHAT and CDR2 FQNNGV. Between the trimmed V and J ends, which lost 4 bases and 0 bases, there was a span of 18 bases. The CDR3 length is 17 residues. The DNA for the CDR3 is TGTGCCAGCAGCTGGACGGGGGGCTGGGGTGTGAACACTGAAGCTTTCTTT. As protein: CASSWTGGWGVNTEAFF.

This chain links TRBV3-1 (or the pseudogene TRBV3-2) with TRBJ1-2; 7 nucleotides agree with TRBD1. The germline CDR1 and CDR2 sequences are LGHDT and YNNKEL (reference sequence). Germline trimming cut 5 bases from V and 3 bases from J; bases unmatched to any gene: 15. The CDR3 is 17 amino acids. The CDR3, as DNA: TGTGCCAGCAGCGACCCGACAGGGCGGGTTAAGGACTATGGCTACACCTTC. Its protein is CASSDPTGRVKDYGYTF.

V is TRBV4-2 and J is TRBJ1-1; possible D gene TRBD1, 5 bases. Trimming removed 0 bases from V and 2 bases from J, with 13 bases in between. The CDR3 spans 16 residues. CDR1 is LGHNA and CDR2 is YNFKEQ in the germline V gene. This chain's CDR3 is CASSQDRRAYNTEAFF. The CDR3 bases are TGTGCCAGCAGCCAAGATCGCAGGGCCTATAACACTGAAGCTTTCTTT.